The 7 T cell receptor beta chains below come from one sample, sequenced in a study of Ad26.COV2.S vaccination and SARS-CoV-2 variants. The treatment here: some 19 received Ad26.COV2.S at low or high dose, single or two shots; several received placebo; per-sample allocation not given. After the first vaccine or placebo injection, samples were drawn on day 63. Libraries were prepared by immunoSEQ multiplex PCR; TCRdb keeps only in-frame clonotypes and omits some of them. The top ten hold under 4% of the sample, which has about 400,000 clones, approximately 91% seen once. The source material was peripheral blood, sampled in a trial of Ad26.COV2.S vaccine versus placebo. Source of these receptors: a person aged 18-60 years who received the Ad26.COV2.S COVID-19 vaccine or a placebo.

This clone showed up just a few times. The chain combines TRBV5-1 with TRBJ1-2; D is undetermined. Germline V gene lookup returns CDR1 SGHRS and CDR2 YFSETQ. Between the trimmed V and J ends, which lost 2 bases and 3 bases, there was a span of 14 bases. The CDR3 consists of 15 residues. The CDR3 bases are TGCGCCAGCAGCTTCGATTCGCAGGCGCACTATGGCTACACCTTC. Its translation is CASSFDSQAHYGYTF.

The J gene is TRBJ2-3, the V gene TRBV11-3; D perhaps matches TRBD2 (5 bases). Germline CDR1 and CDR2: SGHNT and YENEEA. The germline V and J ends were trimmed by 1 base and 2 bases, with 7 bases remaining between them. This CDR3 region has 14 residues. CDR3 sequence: CASSLGRATDTQYF. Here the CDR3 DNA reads TGTGCCAGCAGCTTAGGGCGGGCCACAGATACGCAGTATTTT.

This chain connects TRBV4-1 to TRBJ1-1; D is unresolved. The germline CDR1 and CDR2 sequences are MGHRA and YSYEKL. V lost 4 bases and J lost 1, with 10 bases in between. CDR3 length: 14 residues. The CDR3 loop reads CASSPTATNTEAFF. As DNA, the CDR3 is TGCGCCAGCAGCCCCACCGCTACGAACACTGAAGCTTTCTTT.

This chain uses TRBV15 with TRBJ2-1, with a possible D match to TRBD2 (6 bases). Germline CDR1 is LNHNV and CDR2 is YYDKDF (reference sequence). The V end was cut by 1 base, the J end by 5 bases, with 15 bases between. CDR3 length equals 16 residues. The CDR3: CATSRVGGFGDNEQFF. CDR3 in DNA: TGTGCCACCAGCAGAGTCGGGGGATTCGGCGACAATGAGCAGTTCTTC.

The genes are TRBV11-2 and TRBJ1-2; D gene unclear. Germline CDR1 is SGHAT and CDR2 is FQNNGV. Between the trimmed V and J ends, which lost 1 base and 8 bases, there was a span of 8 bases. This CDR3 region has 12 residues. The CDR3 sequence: CASSLGPYGYTF. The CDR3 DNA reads TGTGCCAGCAGCTTAGGACCGTACGGCTACACCTTC.

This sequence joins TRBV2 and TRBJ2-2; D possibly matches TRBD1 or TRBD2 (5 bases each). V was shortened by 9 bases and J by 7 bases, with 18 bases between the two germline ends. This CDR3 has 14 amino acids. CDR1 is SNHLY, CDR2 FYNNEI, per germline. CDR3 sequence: CASTNLMGDGELFF. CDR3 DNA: TGTGCCAGTACCAATTTAATGGGGGACGGGGAGCTGTTTTTT.

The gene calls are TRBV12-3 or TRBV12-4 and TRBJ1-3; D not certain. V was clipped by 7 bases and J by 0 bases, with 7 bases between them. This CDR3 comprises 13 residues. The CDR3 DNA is TGTGCCAGCACTATCTACTCTGGAAACACCATATATTTT. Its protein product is CASTIYSGNTIYF.